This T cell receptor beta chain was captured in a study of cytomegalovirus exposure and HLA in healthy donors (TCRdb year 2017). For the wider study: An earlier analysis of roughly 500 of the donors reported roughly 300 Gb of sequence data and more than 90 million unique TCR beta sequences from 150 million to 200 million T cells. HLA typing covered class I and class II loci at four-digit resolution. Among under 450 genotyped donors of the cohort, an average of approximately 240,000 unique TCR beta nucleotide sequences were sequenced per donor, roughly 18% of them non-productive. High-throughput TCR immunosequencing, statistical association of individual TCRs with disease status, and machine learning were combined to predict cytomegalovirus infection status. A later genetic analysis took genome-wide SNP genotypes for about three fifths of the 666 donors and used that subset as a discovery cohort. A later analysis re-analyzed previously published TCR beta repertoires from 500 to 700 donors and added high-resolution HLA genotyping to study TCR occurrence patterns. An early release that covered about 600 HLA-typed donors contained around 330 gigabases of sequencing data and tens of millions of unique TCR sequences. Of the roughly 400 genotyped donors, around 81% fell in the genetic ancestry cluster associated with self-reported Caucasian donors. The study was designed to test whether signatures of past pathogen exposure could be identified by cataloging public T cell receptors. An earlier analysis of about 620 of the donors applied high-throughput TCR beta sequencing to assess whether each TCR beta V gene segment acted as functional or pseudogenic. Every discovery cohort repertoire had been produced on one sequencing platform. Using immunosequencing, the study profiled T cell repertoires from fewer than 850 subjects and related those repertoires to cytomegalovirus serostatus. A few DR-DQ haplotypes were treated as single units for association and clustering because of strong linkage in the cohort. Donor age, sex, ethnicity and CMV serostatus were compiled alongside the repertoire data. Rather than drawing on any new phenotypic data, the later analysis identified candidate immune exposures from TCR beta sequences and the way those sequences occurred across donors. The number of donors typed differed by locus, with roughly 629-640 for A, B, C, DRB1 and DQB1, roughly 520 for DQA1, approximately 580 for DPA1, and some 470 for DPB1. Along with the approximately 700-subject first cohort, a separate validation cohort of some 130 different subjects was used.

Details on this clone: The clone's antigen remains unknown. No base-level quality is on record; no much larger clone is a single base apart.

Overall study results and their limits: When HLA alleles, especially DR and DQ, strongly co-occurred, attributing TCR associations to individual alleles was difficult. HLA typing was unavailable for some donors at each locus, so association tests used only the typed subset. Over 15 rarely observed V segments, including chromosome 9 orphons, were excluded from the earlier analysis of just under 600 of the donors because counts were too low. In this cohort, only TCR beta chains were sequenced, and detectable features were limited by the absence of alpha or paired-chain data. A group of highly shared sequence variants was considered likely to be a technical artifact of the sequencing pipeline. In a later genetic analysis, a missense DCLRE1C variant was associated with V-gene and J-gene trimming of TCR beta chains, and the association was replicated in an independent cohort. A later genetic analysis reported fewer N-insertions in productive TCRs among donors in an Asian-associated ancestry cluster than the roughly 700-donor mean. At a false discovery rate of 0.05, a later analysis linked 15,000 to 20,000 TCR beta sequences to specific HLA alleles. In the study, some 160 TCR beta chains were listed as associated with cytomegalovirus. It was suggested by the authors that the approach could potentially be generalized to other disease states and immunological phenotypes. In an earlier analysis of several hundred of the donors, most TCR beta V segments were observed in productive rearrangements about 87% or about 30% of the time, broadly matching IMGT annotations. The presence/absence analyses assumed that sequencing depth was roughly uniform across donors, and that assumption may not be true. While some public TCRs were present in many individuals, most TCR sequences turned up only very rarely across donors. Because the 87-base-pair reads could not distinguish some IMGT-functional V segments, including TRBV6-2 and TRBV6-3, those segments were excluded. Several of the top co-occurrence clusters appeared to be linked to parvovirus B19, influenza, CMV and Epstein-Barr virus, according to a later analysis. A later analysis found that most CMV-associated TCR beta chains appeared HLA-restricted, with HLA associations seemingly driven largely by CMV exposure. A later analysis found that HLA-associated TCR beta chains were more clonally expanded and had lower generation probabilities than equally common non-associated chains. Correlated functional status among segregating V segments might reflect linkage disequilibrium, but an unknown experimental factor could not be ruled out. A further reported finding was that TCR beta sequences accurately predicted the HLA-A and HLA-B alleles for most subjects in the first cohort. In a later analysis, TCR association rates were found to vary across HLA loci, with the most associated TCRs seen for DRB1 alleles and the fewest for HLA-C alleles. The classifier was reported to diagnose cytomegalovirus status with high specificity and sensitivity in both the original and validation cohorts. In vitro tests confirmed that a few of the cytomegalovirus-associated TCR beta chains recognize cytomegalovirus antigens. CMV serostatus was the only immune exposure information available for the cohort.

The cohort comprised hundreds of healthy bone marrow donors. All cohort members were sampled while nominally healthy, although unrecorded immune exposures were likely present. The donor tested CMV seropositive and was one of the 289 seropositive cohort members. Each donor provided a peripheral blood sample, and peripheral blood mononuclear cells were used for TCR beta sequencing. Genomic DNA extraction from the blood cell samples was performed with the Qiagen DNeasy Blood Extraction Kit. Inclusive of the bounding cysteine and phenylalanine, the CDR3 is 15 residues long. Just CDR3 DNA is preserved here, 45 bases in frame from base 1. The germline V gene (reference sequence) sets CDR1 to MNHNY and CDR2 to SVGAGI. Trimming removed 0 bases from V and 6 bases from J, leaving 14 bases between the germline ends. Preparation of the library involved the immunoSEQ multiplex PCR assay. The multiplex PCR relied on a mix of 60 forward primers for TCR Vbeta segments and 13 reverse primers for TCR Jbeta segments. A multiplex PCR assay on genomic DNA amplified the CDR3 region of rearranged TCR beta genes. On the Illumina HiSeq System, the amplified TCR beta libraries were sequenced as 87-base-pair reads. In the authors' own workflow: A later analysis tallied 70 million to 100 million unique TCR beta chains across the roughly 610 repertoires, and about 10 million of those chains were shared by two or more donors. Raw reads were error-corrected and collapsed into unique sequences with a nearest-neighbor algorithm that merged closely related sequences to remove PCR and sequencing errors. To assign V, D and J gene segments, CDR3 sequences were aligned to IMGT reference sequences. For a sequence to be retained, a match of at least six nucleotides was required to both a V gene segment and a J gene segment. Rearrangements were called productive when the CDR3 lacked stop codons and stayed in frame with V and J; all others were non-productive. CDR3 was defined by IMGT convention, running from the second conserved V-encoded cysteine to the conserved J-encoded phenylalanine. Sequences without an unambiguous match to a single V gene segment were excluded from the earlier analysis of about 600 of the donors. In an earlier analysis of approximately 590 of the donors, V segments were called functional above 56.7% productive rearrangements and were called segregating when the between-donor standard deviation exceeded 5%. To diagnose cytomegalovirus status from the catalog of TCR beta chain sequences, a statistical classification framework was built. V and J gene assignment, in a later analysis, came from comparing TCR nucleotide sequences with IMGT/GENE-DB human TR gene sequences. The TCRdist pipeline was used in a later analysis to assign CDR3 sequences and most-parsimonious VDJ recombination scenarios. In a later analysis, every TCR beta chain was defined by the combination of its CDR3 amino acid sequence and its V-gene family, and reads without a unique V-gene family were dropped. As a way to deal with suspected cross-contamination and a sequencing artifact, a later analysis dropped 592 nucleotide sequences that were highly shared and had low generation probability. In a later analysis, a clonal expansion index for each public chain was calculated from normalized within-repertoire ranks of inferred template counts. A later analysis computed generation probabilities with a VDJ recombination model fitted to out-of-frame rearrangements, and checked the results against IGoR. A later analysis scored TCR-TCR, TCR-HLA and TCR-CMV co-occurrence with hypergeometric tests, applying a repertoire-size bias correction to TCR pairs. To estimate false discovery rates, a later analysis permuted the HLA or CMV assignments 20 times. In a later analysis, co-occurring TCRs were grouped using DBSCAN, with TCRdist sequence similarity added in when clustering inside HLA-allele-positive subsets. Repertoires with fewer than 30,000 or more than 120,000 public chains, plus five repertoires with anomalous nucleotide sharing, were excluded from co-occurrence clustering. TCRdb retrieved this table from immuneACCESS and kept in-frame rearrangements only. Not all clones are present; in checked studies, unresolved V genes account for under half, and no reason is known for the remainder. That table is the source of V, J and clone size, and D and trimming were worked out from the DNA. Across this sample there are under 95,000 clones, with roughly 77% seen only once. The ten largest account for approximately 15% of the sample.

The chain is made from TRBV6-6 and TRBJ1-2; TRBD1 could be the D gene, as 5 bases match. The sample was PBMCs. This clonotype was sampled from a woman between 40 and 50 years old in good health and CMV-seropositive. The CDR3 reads CASSYSSGGLNGYTF. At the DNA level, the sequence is TGTGCCAGCAGTTACTCGAGCGGGGGGTTGAATGGCTACACCTTC.